What follows is one T cell receptor (beta chain) and its context. The data derive from a study of blood T cells in healthy people across ages. Germline CDR1 is SGDLS and CDR2 is YYNGEE. Losses at the gene ends were 2 bases for V and 5 bases for J; bases not matched to a gene: 10. The CDR3 loop spans 15 amino acids. With a J-beta primer mix and a sample-barcoded 5' primer, a second PCR ran about 6 to 11 cycles. MiXCR, applied by TCRdb to the 5' RACE reads, yields one record per CDR3 protein. The profile shows about 650,000 distinct CDR3 sequences, 32% of them singletons. In each sample, at least 7 million PBMCs were isolated.

The V gene is TRBV9, the J gene TRBJ2-7; TRBD1 matches 7 bases. The TCR was taken from a woman of 80 years or more in good health. The sample taken for sequencing was blood. The CDR3 region has the DNA TGTGCCAGCAGCGTTACAGGAACAGGGGTGGACGAGCAGTACTTC. It is translated as CASSVTGTGVDEQYF.